These 26 T cell receptor beta chains share one sample of origin, sequenced in a study of blood T cells in healthy people across ages. Using a J-beta primer mix together with a sample-barcoded 5' primer, a second PCR was run for roughly 6 to 11 cycles. TCRdb re-called the 5' RACE reads with MiXCR, one entry per CDR3 protein. The repertoire holds 1.5 million to 2 million distinct CDR3 sequences, roughly two fifths seen once, with under 25% in the top ten. The sequencing input was blood. Every receptor here comes from a human donor in good health.

This clonotype was observed a single time. The chain joins TRBV7-3 to TRBJ2-1; D perhaps matches TRBD2 (6 bases). Deletions cut 4 bases from V and 0 bases from J, with 10 bases between. The CDR3 length is 15 residues. CDR1 is SGHTA, CDR2 FQGTGA, per germline. The CDR3 protein is CASSSTAGSYNEQFF. DNA for the CDR3: TGTGCCAGCAGCTCTACAGCGGGCTCCTACAATGAGCAGTTCTTC. The whole variable domain, remainder taken from reference TRBV7-3 and TRBJ2-1, is GAGVSQTPSNKVTEKGKYVELRCDPISGHTALYWYRQSLGQGPEFLIYFQGTGAADDSGLPNDRFFAVRPEGSVSTLKIQRTERGDSAVYLCASSSTAGSYNEQFFGPGTRLTVL.

This clonotype came up a few times. This chain joins TRBV10-3 and TRBJ1-2, with TRBD1 as a possible D gene (6 bases). CDR3 length: 13 residues. V lost 6 bases to trimming and J lost 7 bases, with 15 bases between them. CDR1 is ENHRY and CDR2 is SYGVKD in the germline V gene. Here the CDR3 reads CAISDTGSGGYTF. The CDR3, as DNA: TGTGCCATCAGCGATACAGGGTCTGGTGGCTACACCTTC.

This clonotype was observed a handful of times. The CDR3 DNA is TGCAGCGGGGGACTAACCTCCTACGAGCAGTACTTC. This sequence encodes CSGGLTSYEQYF. The chain couples TRBV29-1 to TRBJ2-7; TRBD2 matches at 7 bases. Unmatched junction bases numbered 3, after V lost 7 bases and J lost 0 bases. The CDR3 runs to 12 residues. Germline V CDR1 and CDR2: SQVTM, ANQGSEA.

The chain has TRBV3-1 and TRBJ2-1; the D gene is possibly TRBD2 (6 bases). The germline V and J ends were trimmed by 0 bases and 4 bases, with 19 bases remaining between them. CDR3 length equals 18 residues. The germline V gene encodes CDR1 LGHDT and CDR2 YNNKEL (reference sequence). The CDR3, as DNA: TGTGCCAGCAGCCAAGATTTCCCTTCAGCGGGTGCATACAATGAGCAGTTCTTC. Protein: CASSQDFPSAGAYNEQFF.

V is TRBV4-1 and J is TRBJ2-1; 9 nucleotides agree with TRBD2. CDR1 and CDR2 from the germline V gene are MGHRA and YSYEKL. V lost 3 bases, J lost 8 bases, and 8 bases stayed unmatched. This CDR3 region has 15 residues. CDR3 in DNA: TGCGCCAGCAGCCAGATGACTAGCGGAAAGGATGAGCAGTTCTTC. It translates to CASSQMTSGKDEQFF.

This clonotype was recorded only once. This rearrangement joins TRBV7-2 to TRBJ1-5; D remains ambiguous. Trimming took 3 bases from V and 4 from J, leaving 7 bases between them. This CDR3 spans 13 amino acids. In germline, CDR1 is SGHTA, CDR2 FQGNSA. CDR3 DNA sequence: TGTGCCAGCAGCTTCCTCGCGAATCAGCCCCAGCATTTT. This encodes CASSFLANQPQHF.

This clonotype was counted once. The chain employs TRBV11-3 and TRBJ1-1, with 11 bases lining up with TRBD1. This CDR3 spans 17 amino acids. The germline gives CDR1 SGHNT, CDR2 YENEEA. The trim removed 5 bases at V and 5 bases at J, leaving 13 bases unmatched. The CDR3 coding sequence is TGTGCCAGCAGCCCTCGTCCCGGGACAGGGGGGGAAACTGAAGCTTTCTTT. Encoded protein: CASSPRPGTGGETEAFF.

A few counts support this clonotype. The CDR3 DNA reads as TGCGCCAGCAGCTTGAACGTTCTTAACTATGGCTACACCTTC. This sequence encodes CASSLNVLNYGYTF. The chain joins TRBV5-1 to TRBJ1-2; no clear D. Trimming took off 1 base at V and 1 base at J, with 8 bases between the two ends. The CDR3 runs 14 residues. Germline V lookup: CDR1 SGHRS, CDR2 YFSETQ.

The rearrangement uses TRBV5-1 and TRBJ1-2, with a weak D call TRBD1 (5 bases). V dropped 3 bases and J dropped 5 bases, with 14 bases sitting between them. The CDR3 consists of 14 residues. Germline V lookup: CDR1 SGHRS, CDR2 YFSETQ. This chain's CDR3 is CASSSRLGQYGYTF. CDR3 sequence (DNA): TGCGCCAGCAGCTCGCGACTGGGGCAGTATGGCTACACCTTC.

The rearrangement joins TRBV7-9 to TRBJ1-2; 7 positions agree with TRBD1. The CDR3 is made up of 15 amino acids. Germline V gives CDR1 SEHNR, CDR2 FQNEAQ (reference sequence). Unmatched junction bases numbered 11, after V lost 8 bases and J lost 2 bases. The CDR3 DNA is TGTGCCAGCGGTGTGGGGACAGAAAACAACTATGGCTACACCTTC. This sequence encodes CASGVGTENNYGYTF.

The chain employs TRBV5-5 and TRBJ2-7, with D possibly TRBD1 on 6 matching bases. Trimming left V 1 base short and J 0 bases short, with 20 bases between. This CDR3 is built from 18 residues. Germline V lookup: CDR1 SGHKS, CDR2 YYEKEE (reference sequence). This CDR3 is CASSLMETGLLGSYEQYF. CDR3 coding DNA: TGTGCCAGCAGCTTGATGGAGACAGGTTTATTAGGCTCCTACGAGCAGTACTTC.

This clonotype was seen a handful of times. The chain joins TRBV6-5 to TRBJ2-3; 9 nucleotides line up with TRBD2. The CDR3 sequence is 15 residues long. CDR1 is MNHEY and CDR2 is SVGAGI in the germline V gene. J lost 2 bases, V lost 6 bases, and 6 bases had no gene match. DNA for the CDR3: TGTGCCAGCAGGGTTAGCGGGGGTCACACAGATACGCAGTATTTT. This gives the protein CASRVSGGHTDTQYF.

This chain connects TRBV3-1 to TRBJ2-7, with D uncertain. Germline CDR1 and CDR2: LGHDT and YNNKEL (reference sequence). This CDR3 contains 15 residues. Trimming took off 3 bases at V and 3 bases at J, with 15 bases between the two ends. The CDR3 reads CASSQSGRTIYEQYF. The DNA for the CDR3 is TGTGCCAGCAGCCAGTCCGGACGTACCATCTACGAGCAGTACTTC.

The rearrangement links TRBV4-2 to TRBJ2-7, with D possibly matching TRBD2 (6 bases). The V end lost 4 bases, the J end lost 0 bases, and 19 bases lay between the germline ends. CDR1 LGHNA and CDR2 YNFKEQ come from the germline V gene. This CDR3 has 17 residues. CDR3 loop: CASSLSSRRGLSYEQYF. The DNA of the CDR3 is TGTGCCAGCAGCCTATCCAGCAGGCGGGGTCTCTCCTACGAGCAGTACTTC.

This clonotype turned up a few times. The chain employs TRBV29-1 and TRBJ1-2, with TRBD1 matching 9 bases. Germline assignment: CDR1 SQVTM and CDR2 ANQGSEA. The J segment lost 1 base and the V segment lost 6 bases, leaving 6 bases of the junction unmatched. CDR3 length: 14 residues. The CDR3 is CSVDQGQGNYGYTF. The DNA of the CDR3 is TGCAGCGTCGACCAGGGACAGGGTAACTATGGCTACACCTTC.

The sample holds a few counts of this clonotype. The V call is TRBV4-3, the J call TRBJ2-3; 7 bases fit TRBD2. J gave up 5 bases and V 1 base, and 0 bases lay outside the gene matches. The CDR3 runs 13 residues. Germline values: CDR1 LGHNA, CDR2 YSLEER. The chain's CDR3 is CASSQGGGDTQYF. The CDR3 DNA follows: TGCGCCAGCAGCCAAGGGGGGGGAGATACGCAGTATTTT.

This clonotype showed up just a few times. The V and J genes are TRBV4-3 and TRBJ1-2, with a weak D call TRBD1 (6 bases). V lost 6 bases to trimming and J lost 6 bases, with 17 bases between them. This CDR3 contains 14 residues. Germline values: CDR1 LGHNA, CDR2 YSLEER. In nucleotides, the CDR3 is TGCGCCAGCAGTAGAGGGACAAACGGGGATGGCTACACCTTC. Its translation is CASSRGTNGDGYTF.

With respect to this clonotype: The junction shows a germline mismatch at one end, possibly a read error. The gene calls are TRBV6-2 or TRBV6-3 and TRBJ2-3, with D hard to call. The CDR3 has 14 residues. Germline CDR1 is MNHEY and CDR2 is SVGEGT. CDR3 residues: CANSYVSRSDTQYF. The CDR3 region has the DNA TGTGCCAACAGTTACGTGTCCCGGTCAGATACGCAGTATTTT.

V is TRBV7-3 and J is TRBJ2-7; TRBD2 agrees at 7 bases. TRBJ2-5 explains the end of the DNA better; the J call may be wrong. The CDR3 loop spans 15 amino acids. CDR1 is SGHTA, CDR2 FQGTGA, per germline. The CDR3 region is CASSTRRGSGETQYF. CDR3 nucleotide sequence: TGTGCCAGCAGCACCCGGCGGGGGTCAGGGGAGACCCAGTACTTC.

V is TRBV6-2 or TRBV6-3 and J is TRBJ1-2; tentatively, D is TRBD1 (6 bases). The germline gives CDR1 MNHEY, CDR2 SVGEGT. This CDR3 contains 14 residues. V lost 10 bases and J 5 bases, leaving 20 bases between the germline ends. The CDR3 protein is CATTGTTLSYGYTF. CDR3 coding DNA: TGTGCCACCACAGGGACCACACTTAGTTATGGCTACACCTTC.

This clonotype was seen a handful of times. The rearrangement joins TRBV29-1 to TRBJ1-5; D is undetermined. CDR1 SQVTM and CDR2 ANQGSEA come from the germline V gene. The CDR3 covers 13 residues. Trimming cost V 2 bases and J 3 bases, with 8 bases left between them. CDR3 in amino acids: CSVELDPNQPQHF. In nucleotides, the CDR3 is TGCAGCGTTGAATTGGACCCCAATCAGCCCCAGCATTTT.

The V gene is TRBV20-1, the J gene TRBJ1-2; 7 nucleotides agree with TRBD1. CDR1 and CDR2 (germline): DFQATT, SNEGSKA (reference sequence). The length of the CDR3 is 12 residues. V was pared by 5 bases and J by 8 bases, with 8 bases of the junction left unmatched. In DNA, the CDR3 is TGCAGTGCTGGATACAGGGGTGGGGGCTACACCTTC. Its protein is CSAGYRGGGYTF.

The sample holds a few counts of this clonotype. This sequence joins TRBV6-2 or TRBV6-3 and TRBJ2-3, with D possibly being TRBD1 or TRBD2 (6 bases each). The V gene's germline CDR1 is MNHEY and CDR2 SVGEGT. V was clipped by 8 bases and J by 4 bases, with 19 bases between them. The length of the CDR3 is 15 residues. The CDR3 DNA reads as TGTGCCAGCTCGGTTACAGGGACGGGAGCAGATACGCAGTATTTT. Protein: CASSVTGTGADTQYF.

V gene TRBV5-1 combines with J gene TRBJ2-5; 12 nucleotides agree with TRBD2. The CDR3 consists of 16 residues. The junction had 9 bases not matched to a gene; V was cut back by 4 bases and J by 5 bases. The germline V gene has CDR1 SGHRS and CDR2 YFSETQ. The CDR3 reads CASSPDTSGGKETQYF. CDR3 sequence (DNA): TGCGCCAGCAGCCCAGATACTAGCGGGGGGAAGGAGACCCAGTACTTC.

The chain has TRBV3-1 and TRBJ2-3; no clear D gene. The germline gives CDR1 LGHDT, CDR2 YNNKEL (reference sequence). The CDR3 is 13 residues long. The germline V and J ends were trimmed by 2 bases and 9 bases, with 12 bases remaining between them. CDR3: CASSQRPEGTQYF. CDR3 nucleotides: TGTGCCAGCAGCCAAAGGCCCGAAGGGACGCAGTATTTT.

V is TRBV4-3 and J is TRBJ2-5; tentative D call: TRBD1 (5 bases). This CDR3 has 13 residues. V was shortened by 5 bases and J by 2 bases, with 9 bases between the two germline ends. Germline V gives CDR1 LGHNA, CDR2 YSLEER. This CDR3 is CASSNNRQETQYF. As DNA, the CDR3 is TGCGCCAGCAGCAACAACAGGCAAGAGACCCAGTACTTC.